Presented here are 22 T cell receptor beta chains from one specimen sequenced in a study of cytomegalovirus exposure and HLA in healthy donors. Amplification used 60 Vbeta primers and 13 Jbeta primers. Sequenced by immunoSEQ multiplex PCR; TCRdb stores in-frame clones only, minus some. The sample contains approximately 140,000 clones, about 64% of which appear only once. Material: PBMCs. These TCRs come from a woman in her fifties or sixties in good health and CMV-seropositive.

This clone was counted a few times. The rearrangement uses TRBV7-3 and TRBJ2-3, with a weak D call TRBD2 (6 bases). Germline loops: CDR1 SGHTA, CDR2 FQGTGA. This CDR3 has 14 residues. The V end was cut by 2 bases, the J end by 6 bases, with 12 bases between. DNA for the CDR3: TGTGCCAGCAGCTTAGGGGGAGGCAGGGATACGCAGTATTTT. This codes for CASSLGGGRDTQYF.

This clone turned up a few times. The CDR3 sequence is CASGPSGDTQYF. CDR3 sequence (DNA): TGTGCCAGCGGACCTAGCGGAGATACGCAGTATTTT. The J gene is TRBJ2-3, the V gene TRBV2; 7 nucleotides align to TRBD2. From germline, CDR1 is SNHLY and CDR2 FYNNEI. This CDR3 comprises 12 residues. Unmatched junction bases numbered 4, after V lost 8 bases and J lost 5 bases. Full variable domain (remainder filled in from reference TRBV2 and TRBJ2-3): EPEVTQTPSHQVTQMGQEVILRCVPISNHLYFYWYRQILGQKVEFLVSFYNNEISEKSEIFDDQFSVERPDGSNFTLKIRSTKLEDSAMYFCASGPSGDTQYFGPGTRLTVL.

This rearrangement joins TRBV7-8 to TRBJ2-3; 9 bases align to TRBD2. Unmatched junction bases numbered 11, after V lost 2 bases and J lost 5 bases. CDR1 SGHVS and CDR2 FQNEAQ come from the germline V gene. This CDR3 is built from 17 residues. CDR3 nucleotides: TGTGCCAGCAGCTTAATCTTAGCGGGAGAACCGAGAGATACGCAGTATTTT. It translates to CASSLILAGEPRDTQYF.

This chain uses TRBV4-1 with TRBJ1-5, with D possibly matching TRBD1 (5 bases). V was pared by 0 bases and J by 9 bases, with 15 bases between. Germline CDR1 reads MGHRA; CDR2 reads YSYEKL. CDR3 length: 15 amino acids. CDR3 region: CASSQEEGRGRPQHF. As DNA, the CDR3 is TGCGCCAGCAGCCAAGAAGAAGGTAGGGGCCGGCCCCAGCATTTT.

This clone occurred a few times. CDR3 loop: CAWSAGGLSTDTQYF. The DNA for the CDR3 is TGTGCCTGGAGTGCGGGAGGTCTAAGCACAGATACGCAGTATTTT. The chain has TRBV30 and TRBJ2-3; TRBD2 agrees at 7 bases. From germline, CDR1 is GTSNPN and CDR2 SVGIG (reference sequence). This CDR3 has 15 residues. Trimming cost V 1 base and J 0 bases; bases outside gene matches: 4.

The chain employs TRBV30 and TRBJ1-1, with D unresolved. V dropped 3 bases and J dropped 4 bases, with 15 bases sitting between them. This CDR3 contains 14 residues. Germline assignment: CDR1 GTSNPN and CDR2 SVGIG (reference sequence). The CDR3 sequence is CAWSPGISGTEAFF. The CDR3 nucleotides read TGTGCCTGGAGCCCGGGGATATCGGGCACTGAAGCTTTCTTT. Variable domain in full (rest from reference TRBV30 and TRBJ1-1): SQTIHQWPATLVQPVGSPLSLECTVEGTSNPNLYWYRQAAGRGLQLLFYSVGIGQISSEVPQNLSASRPQDRQFILSSKKLLLSDSGFYLCAWSPGISGTEAFFGQGTRLTVV.

This chain uses TRBV5-1 with TRBJ2-5; 10 bases line up with TRBD2. TRBJ2-7 matches the DNA end more closely, so the J call is doubtful. Germline V gene data show CDR1 as SGHRS and CDR2 as YFSETQ. The CDR3 spans 14 residues. The CDR3 DNA sequence: TGCGCCAGCAGCTTGACTAGCGGGAACTACGAGCAGTACTTC. Its protein is CASSLTSGNYEQYF.

The chain couples TRBV2 to TRBJ2-5; 10 bases agree with TRBD2. Trimming at V came to 4 bases and at J to 5 bases, leaving 10 bases not matched to a gene. The CDR3 sequence is 16 residues long. Germline assignment: CDR1 SNHLY and CDR2 FYNNEI. The DNA for the CDR3 is TGTGCCAGCAGTGTAGGGCTAGCGGGAGCCGGGGAGACCCAGTACTTC. This translates into CASSVGLAGAGETQYF.

This sequence joins TRBV6-6 and TRBJ2-7, with a possible D match to TRBD1 (5 bases). Germline loops: CDR1 MNHNY, CDR2 SVGAGI (reference sequence). Between the trimmed V and J ends, which lost 2 bases and 1 base, there was a span of 12 bases. The CDR3 runs to 15 residues. The CDR3 sequence: CASSYVSRESYEQYF. The CDR3 DNA follows: TGTGCCAGCAGTTACGTTAGCAGGGAATCCTACGAGCAGTACTTC.

As DNA, the CDR3 is TGTGCCAGCAGCTTGGATGAGGTGGCCTACGAGCAGTACTTC. This codes for CASSLDEVAYEQYF. J is TRBJ2-7 and V is TRBV5-4; D ambiguous. The CDR3 has 14 amino acids. V was cut by 0 bases and J by 2 bases, with 9 bases left in between. Per the germline V gene, CDR1 is SGHNT and CDR2 is YYREEE (reference sequence).

J is TRBJ1-1 and V is TRBV30; 9 bases align to TRBD1. The CDR3 spans 14 residues. The germline CDR1 and CDR2 sequences are GTSNPN and SVGIG (reference sequence). V shed 5 bases and J 1 base; nucleotides not matched to a gene: 5. The CDR3 DNA follows: TGTGCCTGGGTACAGGGGGCGGCGAACACTGAAGCTTTCTTT. Translated, it gives CAWVQGAANTEAFF.

As regards this clone: The same CDR3 can be traced to other DNA sequences in this sample. V is TRBV6-1 and J is TRBJ2-7; 8 bases match TRBD2. This CDR3 contains 14 residues. Germline CDR1 reads MNHNS; CDR2 reads SASEGT. With 5 bases clipped from V and 2 bases from J, the junction kept 5 bases outside the gene matches. CDR3 sequence reads: CASSRLAQAYEQYF. In nucleotides, the CDR3 is TGTGCCAGCAGTAGACTAGCGCAGGCCTACGAGCAGTACTTC.

This chain uses TRBV13 with TRBJ1-2; TRBD1 matches 8 bases. The CDR3 is made up of 18 amino acids. V gave up 0 bases and J gave up 7 bases; unmatched junction bases: 16. In germline, CDR1 is PRHDT, CDR2 FYEKMQ (reference sequence). As DNA, the CDR3 is TGTGCCAGCAGCTTAGGATCGGGTGTCGGACAGGGTTTCTCTGGCTACACCTTC. Translated, it gives CASSLGSGVGQGFSGYTF.

The rearrangement links TRBV7-9 to TRBJ1-4; maybe TRBD1 (5 bases). V lost 4 bases, J lost 7 bases, and 19 bases lay in between. CDR3 length: 16 residues. In germline, CDR1 is SEHNR, CDR2 FQNEAQ (reference sequence). CDR3 region: CASSSTLTAGVEKLFF. The CDR3 DNA is TGTGCCAGCAGCTCCACCTTGACAGCAGGTGTTGAAAAACTGTTTTTT.

This clone was observed a single time. The chain combines TRBV10-3 with TRBJ1-3; possibly TRBD1 for D (5 bases). Trimming left V 3 bases short and J 4 bases short, with 16 bases between. From germline, CDR1 is ENHRY and CDR2 SYGVKD. The CDR3 totals 16 residues. The CDR3 DNA follows: TGTGCCATCAGTGACCGGGGCACGGGGGTCGGAAACACCATATATTTT. Translating gives CAISDRGTGVGNTIYF.

V is TRBV18 and J is TRBJ1-2; unclear D gene. Germline V gene sequence: CDR1 KGHSH, CDR2 LQKENI. V gave up 3 bases and J gave up 2 bases, with 13 bases separating them. The CDR3 runs 15 residues. The CDR3 DNA follows: TGTGCCAGCTCACCTGGACTCTCTCGAAACTATGGCTACACCTTC. It encodes CASSPGLSRNYGYTF.

The gene calls are TRBV29-1 and TRBJ2-7; TRBD1 aligns across 10 bases. The CDR3 runs to 12 residues. V was clipped by 7 bases and J by 2 bases; unmatched bases: 2. Germline V gives CDR1 SQVTM, CDR2 ANQGSEA. In nucleotides, the CDR3 is TGCAGCGCTGGACAGGGGGCCTACGAGCAGTACTTC. This codes for CSAGQGAYEQYF.

This clone was counted between two and nine times. The chain is built from TRBV2 and TRBJ2-2; TRBD2 matches 7 bases. The CDR3 runs 13 residues. V shed 4 bases, J shed 6 bases, and the junction held 2 bases outside the gene matches. Germline loops: CDR1 SNHLY, CDR2 FYNNEI. The CDR3 is CASSALASGELFF. CDR3 nucleotides: TGTGCCAGCAGTGCACTAGCGTCCGGGGAGCTGTTTTTT.

In its sample, this clone was seen a few times. The genes are TRBV18 and TRBJ2-5; D remains unclear. From germline, CDR1 is KGHSH and CDR2 LQKENI. The CDR3 contains 14 residues. Trimming shortened V by 3 bases and J by 1 base, and 9 bases separated the two germline ends. The CDR3 DNA reads as TGTGCCAGCTCACCTGTTGACACCCAAGAGACCCAGTACTTC. This gives the protein CASSPVDTQETQYF.

This clone was detected only a few times. The genes are TRBV30 and TRBJ1-2; no clear D. Germline values: CDR1 GTSNPN, CDR2 SVGIG (reference sequence). The germline V and J ends were trimmed by 1 base and 4 bases, with 7 bases remaining between them. This CDR3 comprises 12 residues. The CDR3: CAWSAGSYGYTF. The CDR3 bases are TGTGCCTGGAGTGCTGGCAGCTATGGCTACACCTTC.

This chain links TRBV7-9 with TRBJ2-3, with a possible D match to TRBD1 (6 bases). The CDR3 runs to 14 residues. Germline lookup yields CDR1 SEHNR and CDR2 FQNEAQ (reference sequence). Trimming stripped 1 base from V and 6 bases from J, with 11 bases between. The CDR3: CASSLGTAGDTQYF. The CDR3, as DNA: TGTGCCAGCAGCTTAGGGACAGCCGGGGATACGCAGTATTTT.

This chain connects TRBV28 to TRBJ2-5; D is ambiguous. This CDR3 region has 14 residues. Trimming took off 3 bases at V and 5 bases at J, with 13 bases between the two ends. Looked up from germline, CDR1 is MDHEN and CDR2 is SYDVKM. The CDR3 region is CASSFPKRPETQYF. The CDR3 nucleotides read TGTGCCAGCAGTTTCCCCAAGAGGCCGGAGACCCAGTACTTC.